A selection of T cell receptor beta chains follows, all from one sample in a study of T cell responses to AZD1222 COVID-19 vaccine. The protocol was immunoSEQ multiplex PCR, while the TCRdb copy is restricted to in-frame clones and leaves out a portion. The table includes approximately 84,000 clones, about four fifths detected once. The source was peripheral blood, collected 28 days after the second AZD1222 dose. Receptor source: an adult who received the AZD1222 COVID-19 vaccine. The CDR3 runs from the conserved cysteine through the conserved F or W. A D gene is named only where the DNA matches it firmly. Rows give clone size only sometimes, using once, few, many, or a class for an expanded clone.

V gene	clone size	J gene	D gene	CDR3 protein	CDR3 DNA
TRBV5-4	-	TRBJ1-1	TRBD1	CASSTGTVVMNTEAFF	TGTGCCAGCAGCACCGGGACAGTAGTCATGAACACTGAAGCTTTCTTT
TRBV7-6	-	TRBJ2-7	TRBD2	CASSLGSSGRFEQYF	TGTGCCAGCAGCTTAGGTTCTAGCGGGAGGTTCGAGCAGTACTTC
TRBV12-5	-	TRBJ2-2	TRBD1	CASGLAEPGDREFHPTGELFF	TGTGCTAGTGGTTTGGCCGAACCCGGGGACAGGGAATTCCACCCCACCGGGGAGCTGTTTTTT
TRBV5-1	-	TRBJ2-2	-	CASSLVDSDQELFF	TGCGCCAGCAGCTTGGTGGATAGTGACCAGGAGCTGTTTTTT
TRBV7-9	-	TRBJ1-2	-	CASSLAISSIYGYTF	TGTGCCAGCAGCTTAGCTATAAGCTCAATTTATGGCTACACCTTC
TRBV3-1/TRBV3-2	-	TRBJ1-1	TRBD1	CASSHGQVLNTEAFF	TGTGCCAGCAGCCACGGACAGGTCCTAAACACTGAAGCTTTCTTT
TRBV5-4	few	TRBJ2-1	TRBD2	CASSLKGLAGDEQFF	TGTGCCAGCAGCTTGAAGGGACTAGCGGGGGATGAGCAGTTCTTC
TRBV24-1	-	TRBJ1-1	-	CATSLVPRENTEAFF	TGTGCCACCAGTCTCGTACCCAGGGAAAACACTGAAGCTTTCTTT
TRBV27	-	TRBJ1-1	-	CASSFGKGAEAFF	TGTGCCAGCAGTTTTGGGAAAGGCGCTGAAGCTTTCTTT
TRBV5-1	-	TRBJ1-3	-	CASCSGTAGNTIYF	TGCGCCAGCTGTAGCGGGACTGCTGGAAACACCATATATTTT
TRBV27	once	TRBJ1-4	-	CASSLTGRGEKLFF	TGTGCCAGCAGTCTTACGGGGCGGGGTGAAAAACTGTTTTTT
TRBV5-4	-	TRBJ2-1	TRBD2	CASSLPRGDEQFF	TGTGCCAGCAGCTTACCCCGGGGGGATGAGCAGTTCTTC
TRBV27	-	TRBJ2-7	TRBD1	CASKQTGTYEQYF	TGTGCCAGCAAACAGACAGGGACCTACGAGCAGTACTTC
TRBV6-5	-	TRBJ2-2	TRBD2	CASRTSGRGELFF	TGTGCCAGCAGGACTAGCGGGAGGGGGGAGCTGTTTTTT
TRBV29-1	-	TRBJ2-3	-	CTTDTQYF	TGCACCACAGATACGCAGTATTTT
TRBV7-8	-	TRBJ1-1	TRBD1	CASSLQGVNTEAFF	TGTGCCAGCAGCCTCCAGGGGGTGAACACTGAAGCTTTCTTT
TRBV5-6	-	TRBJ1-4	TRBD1	CASSYQGEREKLFF	TGTGCCAGCAGCTACCAGGGGGAACGGGAAAAACTGTTTTTT
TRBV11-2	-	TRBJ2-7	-	CTSSRIQGRGNEQYF	TGTACCAGCAGCAGGATACAGGGCCGGGGGAACGAGCAGTACTTC
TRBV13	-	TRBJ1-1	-	CASSPGGTEAFF	TGTGCCAGCAGCCCGGGCGGCACTGAAGCTTTCTTT
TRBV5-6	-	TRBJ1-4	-	CASSPQTQGFSGKLFF	TGTGCCAGCAGCCCACAAACCCAGGGATTCTCTGGAAAACTGTTTTTT
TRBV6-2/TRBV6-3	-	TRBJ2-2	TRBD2	CASSLLAGVLTGELFF	TGTGCCAGCAGTCTATTAGCGGGAGTACTTACCGGGGAGCTGTTTTTT
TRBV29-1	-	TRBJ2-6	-	CSVGVSGANVLTF	TGCAGCGTTGGGGTCTCTGGGGCCAACGTCCTGACTTTC
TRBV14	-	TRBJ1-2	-	CASSQTHGPQGYGYTF	TGTGCCAGCAGCCAAACCCACGGACCACAGGGTTATGGCTACACCTTC
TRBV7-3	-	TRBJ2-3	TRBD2	CASSLNGGSGTADTQYF	TGTGCCAGCAGCCTAAATGGGGGTAGCGGGACTGCAGATACGCAGTATTTT
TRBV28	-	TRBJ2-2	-	CASSLHSQGFTGELFF	TGTGCCAGCAGTTTACATTCCCAGGGGTTCACCGGGGAGCTGTTTTTT
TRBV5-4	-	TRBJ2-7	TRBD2	CASCLAGSYEQYF	TGTGCCAGCTGTCTAGCGGGGAGCTACGAGCAGTACTTC
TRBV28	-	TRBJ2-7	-	CASSLGDISSYEQYF	TGTGCCAGCAGTTTGGGGGACATTTCTTCCTACGAGCAGTACTTC
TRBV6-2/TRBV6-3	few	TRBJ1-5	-	CASSQDVNQPQHF	TGTGCCAGCAGTCAGGACGTTAATCAGCCCCAGCATTTT
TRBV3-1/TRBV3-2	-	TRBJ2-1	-	CASSHNNQGSSYNEQFF	TGTGCCAGCAGCCACAATAATCAGGGGAGCTCCTACAATGAGCAGTTCTTC
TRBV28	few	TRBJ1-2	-	CASSLSLGDYGYTF	TGTGCCAGCAGCCTATCCTTGGGGGACTATGGCTACACCTTC
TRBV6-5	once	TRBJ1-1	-	CASGSRGGGNTEAFF	TGTGCCAGCGGATCCAGGGGCGGGGGGAACACTGAAGCTTTCTTT
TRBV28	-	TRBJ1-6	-	CASRGGGAITYNSPLHF	TGTGCCAGCAGGGGGGGAGGGGCGATTACCTATAATTCACCCCTCCACTTT
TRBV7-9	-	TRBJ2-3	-	CASQGRMENTQYF	TGTGCCAGCCAAGGCCGTATGGAGAATACGCAGTATTTT
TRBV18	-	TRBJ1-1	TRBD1	CASSAGTGGQRVNTEAFF	TGTGCCAGCTCAGCCGGGACAGGGGGCCAAAGAGTGAACACTGAAGCTTTCTTT
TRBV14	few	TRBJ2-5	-	CASSPRHETQYF	TGTGCCAGCAGCCCTCGGCATGAGACCCAGTACTTC
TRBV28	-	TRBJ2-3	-	CASSFGQSPDTQYF	TGTGCCAGCAGTTTTGGTCAGTCACCAGATACGCAGTATTTT
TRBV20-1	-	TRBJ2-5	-	CSATQGGTQYF	TGCAGTGCAACGCAGGGCGGGACCCAGTACTTC
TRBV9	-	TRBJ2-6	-	CASSVGSGANVLTF	TGTGCCAGCAGCGTAGGATCGGGGGCCAACGTCCTGACTTTC
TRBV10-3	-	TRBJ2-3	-	CAISESSGLGSLDTQYF	TGTGCCATCAGTGAGTCTAGTGGACTGGGGAGTTTGGATACGCAGTATTTT
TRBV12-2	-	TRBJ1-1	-	CASRLFQGDRGNTEAFF	TGTGCAAGTCGCTTATTTCAGGGTGACAGGGGCAACACTGAAGCTTTCTTT
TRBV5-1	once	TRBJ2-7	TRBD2	CASSLAVSGSSYEQYF	TGCGCCAGCAGCTTGGCGGTTAGCGGGAGCTCCTACGAGCAGTACTTC
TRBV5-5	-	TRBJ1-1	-	CASSLDPGWETEAFF	TGTGCCAGCAGCTTGGATCCGGGATGGGAAACTGAAGCTTTCTTT
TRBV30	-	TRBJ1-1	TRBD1	CAWSVKGQGIMNTEAFF	TGTGCCTGGAGTGTAAAGGGACAGGGGATCATGAACACTGAAGCTTTCTTT
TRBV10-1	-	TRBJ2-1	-	CASSEGLNNEQFF	TGCGCCAGCAGTGAGGGACTAAACAATGAGCAGTTCTTC
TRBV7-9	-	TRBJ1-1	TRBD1	CASTKRGTGATNTEAFF	TGTGCCAGCACCAAAAGGGGTACAGGGGCTACGAACACTGAAGCTTTCTTT
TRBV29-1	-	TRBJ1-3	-	CSVRGDGGNTIYF	TGCAGCGTTCGAGGGGACGGTGGAAACACCATATATTTT